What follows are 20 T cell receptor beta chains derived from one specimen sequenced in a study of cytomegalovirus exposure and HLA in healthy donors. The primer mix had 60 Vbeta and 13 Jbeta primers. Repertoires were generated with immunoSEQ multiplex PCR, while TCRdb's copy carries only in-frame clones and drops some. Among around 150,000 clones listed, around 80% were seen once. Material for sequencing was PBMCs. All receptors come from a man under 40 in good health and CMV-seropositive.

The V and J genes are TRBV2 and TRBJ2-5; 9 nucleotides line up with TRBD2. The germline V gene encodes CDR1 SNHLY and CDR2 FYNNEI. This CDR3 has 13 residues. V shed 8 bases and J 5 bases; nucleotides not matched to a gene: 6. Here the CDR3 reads CASASSGMETQYF. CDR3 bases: TGTGCCAGCGCTTCTAGCGGGATGGAGACCCAGTACTTC.

CDR3 residues: CASSPASSYNSPLHF. DNA of the CDR3: TGTGCCAGCAGCCCAGCGAGCTCCTATAATTCACCCCTCCACTTT. The chain is built from TRBV5-4 and TRBJ1-6; D gene ambiguous. Trimming left V 4 bases short and J 0 bases short, with 8 bases between. This CDR3 is built from 15 residues. Germline V CDR1 and CDR2: SGHNT, YYREEE (reference sequence).

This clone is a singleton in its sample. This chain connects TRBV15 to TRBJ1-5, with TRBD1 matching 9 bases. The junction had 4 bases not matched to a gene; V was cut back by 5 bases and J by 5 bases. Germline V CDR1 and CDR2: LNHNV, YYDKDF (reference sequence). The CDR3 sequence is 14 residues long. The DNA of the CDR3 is TGTGCCACCAGCCCGACAGGGGGATATCAGCCCCAGCATTTT. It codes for CATSPTGGYQPQHF.

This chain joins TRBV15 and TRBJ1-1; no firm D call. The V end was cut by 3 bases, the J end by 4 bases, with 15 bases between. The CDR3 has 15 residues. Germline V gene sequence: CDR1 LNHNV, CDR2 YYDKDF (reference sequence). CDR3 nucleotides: TGTGCCACCAGCAGCGCCAGGTCCCCGTTCACTGAAGCTTTCTTT. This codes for CATSSARSPFTEAFF.

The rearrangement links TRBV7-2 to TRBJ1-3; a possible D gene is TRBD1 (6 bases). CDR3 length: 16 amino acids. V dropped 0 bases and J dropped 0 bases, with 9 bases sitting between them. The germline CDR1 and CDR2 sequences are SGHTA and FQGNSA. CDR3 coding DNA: TGTGCCAGCAGCTTAGCCGGGACACTCTCTGGAAACACCATATATTTT. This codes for CASSLAGTLSGNTIYF.

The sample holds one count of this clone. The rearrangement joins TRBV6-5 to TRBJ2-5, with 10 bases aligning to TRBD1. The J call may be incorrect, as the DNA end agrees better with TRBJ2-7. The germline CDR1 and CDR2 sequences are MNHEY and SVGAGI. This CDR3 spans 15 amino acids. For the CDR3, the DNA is TGTGCCAGCAGTTTCGGGACAGGGGTGGCCTACGAGCAGTACTTC. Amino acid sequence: CASSFGTGVAYEQYF.

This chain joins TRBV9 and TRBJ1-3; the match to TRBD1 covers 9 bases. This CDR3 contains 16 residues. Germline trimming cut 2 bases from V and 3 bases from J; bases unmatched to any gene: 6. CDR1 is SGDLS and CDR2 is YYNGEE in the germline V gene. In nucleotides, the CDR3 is TGTGCCAGCAGCGTGAATGACAGGGGGTTTGGAAACACCATATATTTT. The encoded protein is CASSVNDRGFGNTIYF.

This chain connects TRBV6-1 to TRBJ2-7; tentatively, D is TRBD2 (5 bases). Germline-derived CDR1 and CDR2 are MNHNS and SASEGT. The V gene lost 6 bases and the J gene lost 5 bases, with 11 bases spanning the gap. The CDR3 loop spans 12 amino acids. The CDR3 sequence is CASRVGRNEQYF. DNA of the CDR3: TGTGCCAGCAGAGTAGGGAGAAACGAGCAGTACTTC.

The CDR3 DNA sequence: TGTGCCAGCTCACCCTCAGACAGCAATAGCAATCAGCCCCAGCATTTT. Translated: CASSPSDSNSNQPQHF. This sequence joins TRBV18 and TRBJ1-5; tentatively, D is TRBD1 (5 bases). This CDR3 region has 16 residues. Deletions cut 3 bases from V and 0 bases from J, with 12 bases between. The germline V gene has CDR1 KGHSH and CDR2 LQKENI.

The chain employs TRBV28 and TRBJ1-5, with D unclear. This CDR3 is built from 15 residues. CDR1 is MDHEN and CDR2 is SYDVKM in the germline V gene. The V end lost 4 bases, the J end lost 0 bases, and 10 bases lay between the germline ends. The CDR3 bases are TGTGCCAGCAGTTCGCAACAGATTAGCAATCAGCCCCAGCATTTT. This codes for CASSSQQISNQPQHF. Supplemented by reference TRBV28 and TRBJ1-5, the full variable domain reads DVKVTQSSRYLVKRTGEKVFLECVQDMDHENMFWYRQDPGLGLRLIYFSYDVKMKEKGDIPEGYSVSREKKERFSLILESASTNQTSMYLCASSSQQISNQPQHFGDGTRLSIL.

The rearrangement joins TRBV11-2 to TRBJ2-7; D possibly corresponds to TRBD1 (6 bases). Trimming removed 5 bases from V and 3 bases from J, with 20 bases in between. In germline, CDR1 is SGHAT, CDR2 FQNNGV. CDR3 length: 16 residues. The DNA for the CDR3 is TGTGCCAGCAGCCCCCTAAGACGGACAGAGATCTACGAGCAGTACTTC. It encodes CASSPLRRTEIYEQYF.

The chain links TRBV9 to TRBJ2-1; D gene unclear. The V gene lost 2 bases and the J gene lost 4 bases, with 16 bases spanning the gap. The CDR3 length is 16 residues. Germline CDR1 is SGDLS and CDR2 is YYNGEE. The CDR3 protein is CASSVASPPMYNEQFF. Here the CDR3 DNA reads TGTGCCAGCAGCGTCGCCTCCCCCCCTATGTACAATGAGCAGTTCTTC.

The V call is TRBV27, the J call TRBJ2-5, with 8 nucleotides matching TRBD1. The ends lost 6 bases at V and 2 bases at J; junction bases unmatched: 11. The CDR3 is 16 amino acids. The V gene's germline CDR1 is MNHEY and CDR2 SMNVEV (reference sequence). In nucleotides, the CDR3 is TGTGCCAGCAGGCTGACAGGGGTCCTTAGACAAGAGACCCAGTACTTC. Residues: CASRLTGVLRQETQYF.

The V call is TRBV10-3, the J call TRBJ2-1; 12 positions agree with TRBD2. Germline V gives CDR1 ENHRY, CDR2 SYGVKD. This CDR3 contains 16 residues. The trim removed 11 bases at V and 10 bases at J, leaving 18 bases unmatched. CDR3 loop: CASKAPSSGGAAEQFF. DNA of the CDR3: TGTGCCTCTAAAGCCCCATCTAGCGGGGGGGCTGCGGAGCAGTTCTTC.

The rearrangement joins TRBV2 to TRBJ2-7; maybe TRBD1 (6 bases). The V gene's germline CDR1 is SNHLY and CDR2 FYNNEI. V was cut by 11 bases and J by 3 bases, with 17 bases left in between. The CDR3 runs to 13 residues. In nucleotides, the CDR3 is TGTGCCGGAAGCCGGGACACCAACTACGAGCAGTACTTC. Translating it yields CAGSRDTNYEQYF.

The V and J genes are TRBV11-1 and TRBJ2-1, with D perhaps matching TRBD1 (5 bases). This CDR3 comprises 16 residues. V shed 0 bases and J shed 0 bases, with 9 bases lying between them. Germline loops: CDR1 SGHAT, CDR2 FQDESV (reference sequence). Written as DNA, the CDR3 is TGTGCCAGCAGCTTAGCCAGGACAAACTCCTACAATGAGCAGTTCTTC. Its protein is CASSLARTNSYNEQFF.

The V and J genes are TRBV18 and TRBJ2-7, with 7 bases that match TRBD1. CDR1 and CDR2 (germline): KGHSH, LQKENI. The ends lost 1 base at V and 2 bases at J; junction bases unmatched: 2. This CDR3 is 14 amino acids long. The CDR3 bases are TGTGCCAGCTCACCACGGGACAGAACCTACGAGCAGTACTTC. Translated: CASSPRDRTYEQYF.

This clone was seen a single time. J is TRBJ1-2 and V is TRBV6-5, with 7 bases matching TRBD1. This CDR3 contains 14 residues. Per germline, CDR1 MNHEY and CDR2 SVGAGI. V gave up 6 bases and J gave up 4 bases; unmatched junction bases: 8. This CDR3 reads CASRRTGPLYGYTF. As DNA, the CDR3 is TGTGCCAGCAGACGGACAGGTCCTCTCTATGGCTACACCTTC.

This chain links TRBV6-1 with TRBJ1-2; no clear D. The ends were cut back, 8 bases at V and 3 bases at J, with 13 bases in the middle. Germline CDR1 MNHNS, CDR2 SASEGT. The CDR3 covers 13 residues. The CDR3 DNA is TGTGCCAGCCAAAGCTCGTCGTACTATGGCTACACCTTC. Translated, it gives CASQSSSYYGYTF.

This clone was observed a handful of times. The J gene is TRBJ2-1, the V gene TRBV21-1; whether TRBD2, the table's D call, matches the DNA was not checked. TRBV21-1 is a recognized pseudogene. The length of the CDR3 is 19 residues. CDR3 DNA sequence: TGTGCCAGCAGCAAATTGCGGACTAGCGGGAGAATTTCCTACAATGAGCAGTTCTTC. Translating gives CASSKLRTSGRISYNEQFF.